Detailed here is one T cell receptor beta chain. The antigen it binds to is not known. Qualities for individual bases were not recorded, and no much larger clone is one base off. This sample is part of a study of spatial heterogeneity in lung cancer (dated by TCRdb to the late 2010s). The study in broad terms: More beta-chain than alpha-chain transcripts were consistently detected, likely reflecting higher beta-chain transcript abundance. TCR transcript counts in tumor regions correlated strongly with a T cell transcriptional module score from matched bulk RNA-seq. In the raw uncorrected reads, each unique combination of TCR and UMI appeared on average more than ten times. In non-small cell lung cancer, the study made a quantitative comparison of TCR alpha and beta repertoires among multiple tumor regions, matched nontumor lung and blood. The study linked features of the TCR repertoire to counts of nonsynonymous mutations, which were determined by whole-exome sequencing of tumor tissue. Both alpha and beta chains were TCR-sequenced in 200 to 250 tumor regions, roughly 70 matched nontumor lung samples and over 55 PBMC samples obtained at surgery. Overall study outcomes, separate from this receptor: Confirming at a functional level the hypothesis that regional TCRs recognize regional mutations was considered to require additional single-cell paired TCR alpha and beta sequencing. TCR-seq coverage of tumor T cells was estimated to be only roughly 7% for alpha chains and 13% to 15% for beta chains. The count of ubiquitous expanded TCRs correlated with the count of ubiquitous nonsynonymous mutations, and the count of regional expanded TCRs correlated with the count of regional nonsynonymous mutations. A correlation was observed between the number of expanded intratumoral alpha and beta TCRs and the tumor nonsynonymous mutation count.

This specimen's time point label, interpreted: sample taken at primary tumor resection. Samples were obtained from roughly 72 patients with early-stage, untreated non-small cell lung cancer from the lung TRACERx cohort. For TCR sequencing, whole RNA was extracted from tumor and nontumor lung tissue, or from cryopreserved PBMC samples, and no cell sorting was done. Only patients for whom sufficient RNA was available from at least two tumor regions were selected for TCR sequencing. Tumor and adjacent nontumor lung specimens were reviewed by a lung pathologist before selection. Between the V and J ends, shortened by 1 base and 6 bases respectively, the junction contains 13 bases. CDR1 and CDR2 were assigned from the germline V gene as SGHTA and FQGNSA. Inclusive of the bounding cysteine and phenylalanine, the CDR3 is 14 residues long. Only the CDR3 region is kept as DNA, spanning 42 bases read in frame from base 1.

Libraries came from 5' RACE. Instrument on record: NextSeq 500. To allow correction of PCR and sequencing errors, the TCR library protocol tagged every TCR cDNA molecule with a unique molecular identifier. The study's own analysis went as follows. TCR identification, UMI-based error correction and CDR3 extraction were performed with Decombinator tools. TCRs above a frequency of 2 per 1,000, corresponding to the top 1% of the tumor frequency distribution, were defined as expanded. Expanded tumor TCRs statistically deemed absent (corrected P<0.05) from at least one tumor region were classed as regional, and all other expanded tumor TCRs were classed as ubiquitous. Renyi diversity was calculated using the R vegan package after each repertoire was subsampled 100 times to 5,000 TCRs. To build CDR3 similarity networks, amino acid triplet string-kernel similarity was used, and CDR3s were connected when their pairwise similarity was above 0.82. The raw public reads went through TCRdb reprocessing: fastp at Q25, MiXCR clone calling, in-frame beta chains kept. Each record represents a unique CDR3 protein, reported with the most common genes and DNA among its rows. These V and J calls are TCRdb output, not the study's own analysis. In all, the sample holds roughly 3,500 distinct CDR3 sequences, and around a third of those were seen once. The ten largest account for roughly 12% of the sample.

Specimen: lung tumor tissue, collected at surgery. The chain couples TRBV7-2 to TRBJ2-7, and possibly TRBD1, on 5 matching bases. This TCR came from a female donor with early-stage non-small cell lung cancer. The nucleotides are TGTGCCAGCAGCTTAGTAGGGGCCCTAGGCGAGCAGTACTTC. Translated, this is CASSLVGALGEQYF.